This T cell receptor beta chain was identified in a study of cytomegalovirus exposure and HLA in healthy donors. For the study at large: A prior study identified 117 million unique TCR beta sequences from around 180 million T cells.

In regard to this clone: Its antigen is still unknown.

Per the germline V gene, CDR1 is SGHRS and CDR2 is YFSETQ. The CDR3 runs 14 residues. The V end lost 6 bases, the J end lost 2 bases, and 15 bases lay between the germline ends. This PCR relied on a set of 60 Vbeta primers and 13 Jbeta primers. Methods used by the authors: In a later analysis, the count reached roughly 80 million unique TCR beta chains, with about 12 million shared. TCRdb's table, derived via immunoSEQ multiplex PCR, lists solely in-frame clones and lacks some. Clone size and the V and J calls come from that table; the DNA yielded D and trimming. The table shows 100,000 to 150,000 clones, with around 82% occurring only once. Study-wide points: HLA alleles showed associations with 15,000 to 20,000 TCR beta sequences in a later analysis, at a 0.05 false discovery rate. It was fewer than 200 TCR beta chains that were listed as cytomegalovirus-associated.

The material sequenced was PBMCs. The chain couples TRBV5-1 to TRBJ2-7, with TRBD1 as a possible D gene (6 bases). This receptor was obtained from a female donor in good health and CMV-seronegative. This chain's CDR3 is CASTPQPGAYEQYF. CDR3 coding DNA: TGCGCCAGCACACCTCAACCAGGGGCCTACGAGCAGTACTTC.